This note documents a single T cell receptor (beta chain) sequence. This clone was observed a few times. Its antigen target is currently unknown. The input lacks base qualities; no much larger clone sits a single base away. For sequencing of the TCRbeta CDR3 region, genomic DNA was extracted from the sorted cells. TCRbeta CDR3 regions were sequenced using the immunoSEQ Assay. TCRdb obtained this table from immuneACCESS and retained in-frame rearrangements with V and J assigned. These tables miss some clones; where compared with another copy, unresolved V genes account for less than half of the shortfall, and the remainder is unexplained. The sample data list about 33,000 clones, and about 88% of these were observed just once. Jointly, the top ten make up roughly 21% of the sample. The trial excluded patients who had a history of autoimmune disease or were on systemic immunosuppression. Peripheral blood for TCR sequencing was drawn from every dose cohort at baseline, at cycle 4 day 1 and at cycle 7 day 1. Samples came from an open-label, multicenter, first-in-human phase I dose-escalation trial of ivuxolimab. Adults with locally advanced or metastatic melanoma, renal cell, hepatocellular, or head and neck squamous cell carcinoma were enrolled in the trial. Before TCR sequencing, CD4+ and CD8+ T cells were separately sorted from peripheral blood.

This sample was included in a study of OX40 agonist ivuxolimab in advanced cancers. Regarding the research as a whole: Ivuxolimab was a fully human IgG2 agonistic monoclonal antibody targeting the costimulatory receptor OX40 (CD134). Intravenous ivuxolimab was administered to patients every 2 weeks at six dose levels: 0.01, 0.1, 0.3, 1.5, 3 and 10 mg/kg. Among the roughly 52 dose-escalation patients, some 20 had hepatocellular carcinoma, about 15 melanoma, 9 renal cell carcinoma and 9 head and neck cancer. A male proportion of almost 85% and a mean age of 60 years, ranging from roughly 20 to 80, were recorded for the dose-escalation cohort. Prior anti-PD-1, anti-PD-L1 or anti-CTLA-4 therapy was permitted, and 40% of dose-escalation patients had received checkpoint inhibitors. Partial responses were achieved by three dose-escalation patients, of whom one had hepatocellular carcinoma and two had cutaneous melanoma. The purpose of peripheral TCRbeta sequencing was to test whether ivuxolimab changed TCR sequence diversity and led to clonal T-cell expansion. The paper covers the monotherapy dose-escalation part of the phase I ivuxolimab trial, which included N of about 51 patients.

Results and caveats for the whole study, not just this receptor: Low levels of normalized T-cell clonal expansion were also seen in some patients who did not respond. At doses of 0.1 to 3.0 mg/kg, clonal expansion of both CD4+ and CD8+ blood T cells was observed from baseline to week 6. Antigen specificity was not determined for the clonally expanded peripheral T cells. After ivuxolimab, expanded clones were on average more numerous among CD8+ T cells than among CD4+ T cells. Partial responders in the 0.1-3.0 mg/kg groups had among the lowest normalized peripheral clonal expansion, especially among CD8+ T cells.

This TCR was sampled from an adult with an advanced solid tumor such as melanoma, head and neck, liver or kidney cancer. The source was CD4+ or CD8+ T cells sorted from blood, collected in a trial of the OX40 agonist ivuxolimab.

The CDR3 protein sequence reads: CASSFGAGISGNTIYF. The sequenced DNA: TGTGCCAGCAGCTTTGGGGCAGGGATCTCTGGAAACACCATATATTTT. The V and J segments used are TRBV13 and TRBJ1-3; the D gene is possibly TRBD1, with 5 bases matching. CDR1 and CDR2 (PRHDT, FYEKMQ) derive from the germline V gene (reference sequence). The V and J ends are trimmed by 3 bases and 0 bases, leaving 12 bases between them. The CDR3 holds 16 amino acids from the cysteine to the phenylalanine. Of all the DNA, just the CDR3 is kept, 48 bases in frame from base 1.